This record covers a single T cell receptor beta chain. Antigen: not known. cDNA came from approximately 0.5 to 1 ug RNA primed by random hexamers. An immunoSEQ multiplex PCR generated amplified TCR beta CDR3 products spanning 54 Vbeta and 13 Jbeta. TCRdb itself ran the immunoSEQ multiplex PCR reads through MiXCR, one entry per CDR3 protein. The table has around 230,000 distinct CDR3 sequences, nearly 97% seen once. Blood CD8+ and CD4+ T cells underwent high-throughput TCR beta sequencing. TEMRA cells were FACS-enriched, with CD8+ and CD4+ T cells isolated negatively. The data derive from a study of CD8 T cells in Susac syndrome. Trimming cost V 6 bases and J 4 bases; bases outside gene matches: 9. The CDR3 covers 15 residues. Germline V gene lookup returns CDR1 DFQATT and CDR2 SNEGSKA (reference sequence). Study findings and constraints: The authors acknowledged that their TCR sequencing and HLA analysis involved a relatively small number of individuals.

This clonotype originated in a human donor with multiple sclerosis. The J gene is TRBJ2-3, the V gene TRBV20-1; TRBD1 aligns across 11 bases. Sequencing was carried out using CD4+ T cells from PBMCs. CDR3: CSAEDRGQDPDTQYF. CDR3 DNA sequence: TGCAGTGCCGAGGACAGGGGGCAGGACCCAGATACGCAGTATTTT.